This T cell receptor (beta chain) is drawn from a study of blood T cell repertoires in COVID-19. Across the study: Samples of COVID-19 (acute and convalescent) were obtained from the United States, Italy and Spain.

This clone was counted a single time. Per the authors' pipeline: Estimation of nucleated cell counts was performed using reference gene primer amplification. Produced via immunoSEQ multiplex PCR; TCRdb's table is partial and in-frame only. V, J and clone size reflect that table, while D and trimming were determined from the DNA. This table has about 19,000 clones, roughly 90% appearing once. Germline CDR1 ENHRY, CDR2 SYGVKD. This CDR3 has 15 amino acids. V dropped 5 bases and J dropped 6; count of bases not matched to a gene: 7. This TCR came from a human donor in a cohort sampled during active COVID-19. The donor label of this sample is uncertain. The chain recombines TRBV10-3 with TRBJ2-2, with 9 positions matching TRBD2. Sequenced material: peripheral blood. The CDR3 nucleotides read TGTGCCATCAGTTCCGCGGGAGGGTTCGCCGGGGAGCTGTTTTTT. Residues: CAISSAGGFAGELFF.